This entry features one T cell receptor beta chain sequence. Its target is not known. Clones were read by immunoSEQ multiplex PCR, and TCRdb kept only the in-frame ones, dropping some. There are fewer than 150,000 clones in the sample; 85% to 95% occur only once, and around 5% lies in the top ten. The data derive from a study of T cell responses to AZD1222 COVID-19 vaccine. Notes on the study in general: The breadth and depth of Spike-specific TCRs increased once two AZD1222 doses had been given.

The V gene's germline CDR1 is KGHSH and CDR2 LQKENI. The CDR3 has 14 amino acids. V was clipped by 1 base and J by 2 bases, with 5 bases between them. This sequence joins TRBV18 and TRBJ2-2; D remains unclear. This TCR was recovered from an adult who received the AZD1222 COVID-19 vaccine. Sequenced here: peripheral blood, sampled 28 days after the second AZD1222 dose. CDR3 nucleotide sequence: TGTGCCAGCTCACCACAACTAAACACCGGGGAGCTGTTTTTT. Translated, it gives CASSPQLNTGELFF.